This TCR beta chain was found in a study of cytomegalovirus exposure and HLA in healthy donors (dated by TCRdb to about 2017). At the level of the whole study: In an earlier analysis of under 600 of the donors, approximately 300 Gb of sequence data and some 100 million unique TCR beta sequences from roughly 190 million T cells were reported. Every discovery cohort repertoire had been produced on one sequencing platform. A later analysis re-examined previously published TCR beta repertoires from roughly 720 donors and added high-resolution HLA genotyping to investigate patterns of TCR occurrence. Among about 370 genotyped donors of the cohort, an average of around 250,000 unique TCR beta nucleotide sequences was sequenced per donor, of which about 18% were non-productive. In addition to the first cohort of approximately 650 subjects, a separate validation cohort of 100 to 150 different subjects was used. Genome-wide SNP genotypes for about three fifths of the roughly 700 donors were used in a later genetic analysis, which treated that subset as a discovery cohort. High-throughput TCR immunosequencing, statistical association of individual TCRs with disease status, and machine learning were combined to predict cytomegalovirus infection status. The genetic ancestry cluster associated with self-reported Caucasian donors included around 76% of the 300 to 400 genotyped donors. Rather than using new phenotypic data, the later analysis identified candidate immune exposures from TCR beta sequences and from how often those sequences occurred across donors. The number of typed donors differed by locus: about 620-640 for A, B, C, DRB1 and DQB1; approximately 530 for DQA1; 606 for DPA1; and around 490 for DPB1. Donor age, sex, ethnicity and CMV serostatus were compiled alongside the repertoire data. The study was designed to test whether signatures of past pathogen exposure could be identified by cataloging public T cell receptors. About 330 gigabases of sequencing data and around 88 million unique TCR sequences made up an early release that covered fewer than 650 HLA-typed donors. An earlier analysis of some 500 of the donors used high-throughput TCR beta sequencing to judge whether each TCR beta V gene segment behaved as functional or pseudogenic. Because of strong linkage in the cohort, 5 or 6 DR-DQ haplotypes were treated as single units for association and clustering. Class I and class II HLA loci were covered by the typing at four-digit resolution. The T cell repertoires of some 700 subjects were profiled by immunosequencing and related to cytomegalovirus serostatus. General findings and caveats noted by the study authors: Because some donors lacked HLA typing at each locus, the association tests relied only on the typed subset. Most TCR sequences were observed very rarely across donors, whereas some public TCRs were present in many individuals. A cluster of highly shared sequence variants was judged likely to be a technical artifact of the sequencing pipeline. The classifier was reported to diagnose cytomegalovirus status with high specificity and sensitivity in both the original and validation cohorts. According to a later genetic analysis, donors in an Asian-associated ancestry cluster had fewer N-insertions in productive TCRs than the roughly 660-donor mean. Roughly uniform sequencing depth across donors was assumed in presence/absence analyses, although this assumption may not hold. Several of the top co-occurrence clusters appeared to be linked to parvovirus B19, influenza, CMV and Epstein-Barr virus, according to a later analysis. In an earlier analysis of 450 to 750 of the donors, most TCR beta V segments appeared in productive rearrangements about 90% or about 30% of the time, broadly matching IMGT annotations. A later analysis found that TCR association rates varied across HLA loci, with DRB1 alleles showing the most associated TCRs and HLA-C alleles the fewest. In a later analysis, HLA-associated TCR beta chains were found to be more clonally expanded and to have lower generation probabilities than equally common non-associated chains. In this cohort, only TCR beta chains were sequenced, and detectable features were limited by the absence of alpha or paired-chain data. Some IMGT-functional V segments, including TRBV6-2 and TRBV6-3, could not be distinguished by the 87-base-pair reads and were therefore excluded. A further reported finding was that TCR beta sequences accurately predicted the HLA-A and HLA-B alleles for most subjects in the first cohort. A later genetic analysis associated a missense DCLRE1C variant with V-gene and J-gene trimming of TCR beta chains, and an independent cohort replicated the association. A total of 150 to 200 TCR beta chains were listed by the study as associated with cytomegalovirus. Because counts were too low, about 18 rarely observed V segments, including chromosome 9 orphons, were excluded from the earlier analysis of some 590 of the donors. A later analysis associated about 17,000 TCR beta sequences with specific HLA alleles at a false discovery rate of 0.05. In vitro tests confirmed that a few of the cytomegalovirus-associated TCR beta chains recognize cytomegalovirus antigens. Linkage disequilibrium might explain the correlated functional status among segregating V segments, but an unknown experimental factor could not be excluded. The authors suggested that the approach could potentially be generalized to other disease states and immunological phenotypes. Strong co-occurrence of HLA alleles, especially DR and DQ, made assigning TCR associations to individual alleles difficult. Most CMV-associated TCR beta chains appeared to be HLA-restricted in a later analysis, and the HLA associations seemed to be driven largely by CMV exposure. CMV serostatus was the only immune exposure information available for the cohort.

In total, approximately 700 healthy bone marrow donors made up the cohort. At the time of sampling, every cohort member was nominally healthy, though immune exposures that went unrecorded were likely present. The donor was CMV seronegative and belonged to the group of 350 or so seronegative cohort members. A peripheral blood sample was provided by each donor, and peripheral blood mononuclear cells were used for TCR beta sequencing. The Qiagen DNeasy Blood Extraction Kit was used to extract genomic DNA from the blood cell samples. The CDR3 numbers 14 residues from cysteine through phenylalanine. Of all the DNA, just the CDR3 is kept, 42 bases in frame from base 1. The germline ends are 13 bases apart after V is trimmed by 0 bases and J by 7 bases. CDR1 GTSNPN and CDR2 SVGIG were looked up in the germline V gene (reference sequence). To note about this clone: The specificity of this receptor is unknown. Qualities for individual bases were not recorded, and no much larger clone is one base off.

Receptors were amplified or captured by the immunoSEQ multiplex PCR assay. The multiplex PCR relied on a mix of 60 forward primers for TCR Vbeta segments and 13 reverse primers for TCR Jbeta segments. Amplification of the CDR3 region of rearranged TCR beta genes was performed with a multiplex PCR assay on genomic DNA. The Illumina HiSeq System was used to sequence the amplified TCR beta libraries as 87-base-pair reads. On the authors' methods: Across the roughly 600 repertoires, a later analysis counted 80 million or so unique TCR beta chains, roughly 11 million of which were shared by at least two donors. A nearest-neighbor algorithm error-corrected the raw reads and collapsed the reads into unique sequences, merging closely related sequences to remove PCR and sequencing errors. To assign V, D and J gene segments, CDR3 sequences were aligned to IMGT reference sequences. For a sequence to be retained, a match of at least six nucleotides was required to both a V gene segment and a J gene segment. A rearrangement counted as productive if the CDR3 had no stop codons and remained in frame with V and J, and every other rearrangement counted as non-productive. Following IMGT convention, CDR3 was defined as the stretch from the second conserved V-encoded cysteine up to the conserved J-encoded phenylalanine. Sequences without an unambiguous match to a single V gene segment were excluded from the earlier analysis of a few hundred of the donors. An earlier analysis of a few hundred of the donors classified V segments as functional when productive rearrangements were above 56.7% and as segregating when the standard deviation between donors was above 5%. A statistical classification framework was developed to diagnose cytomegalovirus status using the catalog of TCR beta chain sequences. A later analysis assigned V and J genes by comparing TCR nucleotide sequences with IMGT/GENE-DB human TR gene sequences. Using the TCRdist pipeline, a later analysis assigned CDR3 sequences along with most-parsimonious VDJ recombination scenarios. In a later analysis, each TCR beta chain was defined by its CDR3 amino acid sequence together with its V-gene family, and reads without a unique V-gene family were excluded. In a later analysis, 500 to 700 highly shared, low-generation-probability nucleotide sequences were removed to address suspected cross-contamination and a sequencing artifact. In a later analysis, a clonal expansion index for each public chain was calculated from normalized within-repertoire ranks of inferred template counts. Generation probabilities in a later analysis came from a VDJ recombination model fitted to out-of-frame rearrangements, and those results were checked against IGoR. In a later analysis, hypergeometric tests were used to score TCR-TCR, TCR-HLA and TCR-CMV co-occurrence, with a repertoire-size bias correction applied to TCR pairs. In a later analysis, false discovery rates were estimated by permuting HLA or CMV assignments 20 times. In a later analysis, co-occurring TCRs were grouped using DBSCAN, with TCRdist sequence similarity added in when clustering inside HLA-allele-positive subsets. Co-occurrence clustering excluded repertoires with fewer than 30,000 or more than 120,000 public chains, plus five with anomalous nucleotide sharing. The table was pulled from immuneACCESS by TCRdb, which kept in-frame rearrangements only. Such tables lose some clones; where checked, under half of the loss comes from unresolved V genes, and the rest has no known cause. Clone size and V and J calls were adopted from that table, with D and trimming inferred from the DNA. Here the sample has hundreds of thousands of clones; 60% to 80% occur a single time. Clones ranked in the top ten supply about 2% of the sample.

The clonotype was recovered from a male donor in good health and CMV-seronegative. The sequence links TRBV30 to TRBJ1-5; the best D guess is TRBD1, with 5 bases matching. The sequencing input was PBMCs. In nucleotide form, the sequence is TGTGCCTGGAGTGTTCAGGGAGGTGGCCAGCCCCAGCATTTT. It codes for CAWSVQGGGQPQHF.